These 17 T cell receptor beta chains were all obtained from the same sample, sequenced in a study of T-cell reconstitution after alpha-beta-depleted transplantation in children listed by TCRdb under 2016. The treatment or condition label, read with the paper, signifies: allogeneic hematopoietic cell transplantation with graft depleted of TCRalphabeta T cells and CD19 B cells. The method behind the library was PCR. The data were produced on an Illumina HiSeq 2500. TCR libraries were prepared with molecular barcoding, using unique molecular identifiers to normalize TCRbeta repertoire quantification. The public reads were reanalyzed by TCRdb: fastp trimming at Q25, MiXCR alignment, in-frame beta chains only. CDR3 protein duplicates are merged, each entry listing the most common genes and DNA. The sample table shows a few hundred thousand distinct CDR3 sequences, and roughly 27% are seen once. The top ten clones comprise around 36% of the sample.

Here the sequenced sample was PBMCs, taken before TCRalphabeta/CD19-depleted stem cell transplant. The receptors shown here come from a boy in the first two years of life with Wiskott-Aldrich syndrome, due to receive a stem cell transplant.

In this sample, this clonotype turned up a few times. CDR3: CSAQAFIYYEQYF. CDR3 DNA sequence: TGCAGTGCTCAAGCCTTCATCTACTACGAGCAGTACTTC. The chain recombines TRBV20-1 with TRBJ2-7; D gene ambiguous. In germline, CDR1 is DFQATT, CDR2 SNEGSKA (reference sequence). CDR3 length equals 13 residues. The V gene lost 5 bases and the J gene lost 3 bases, with 14 bases spanning the gap.

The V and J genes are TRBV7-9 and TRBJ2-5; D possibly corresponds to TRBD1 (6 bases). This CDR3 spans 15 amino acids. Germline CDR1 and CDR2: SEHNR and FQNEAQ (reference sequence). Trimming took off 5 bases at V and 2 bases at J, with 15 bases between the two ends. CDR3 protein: CASSLSQGWQETQYF. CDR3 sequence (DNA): TGTGCCAGCAGCCTATCGCAGGGGTGGCAAGAGACCCAGTACTTC.

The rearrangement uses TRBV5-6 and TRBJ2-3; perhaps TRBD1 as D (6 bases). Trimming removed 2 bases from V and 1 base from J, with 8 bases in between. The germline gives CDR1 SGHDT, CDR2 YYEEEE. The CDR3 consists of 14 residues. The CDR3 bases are TGTGCCAGCAGCTTTACAGGGTGCACAGATACGCAGTATTTT. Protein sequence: CASSFTGCTDTQYF. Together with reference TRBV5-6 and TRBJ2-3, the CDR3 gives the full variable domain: DAGVTQSPTHLIKTRGQQVTLRCSPKSGHDTVSWYQQALGQGPQFIFQYYEEEERQRGNFPDRFSGHQFPNYSSELNVNALLLGDSALYLCASSFTGCTDTQYFGPGTRLTVL.

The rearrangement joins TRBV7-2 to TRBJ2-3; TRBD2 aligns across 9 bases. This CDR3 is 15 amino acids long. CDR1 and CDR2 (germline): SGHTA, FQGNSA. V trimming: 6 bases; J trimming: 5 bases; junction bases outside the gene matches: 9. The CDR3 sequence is CASSSAGGPLDTQYF. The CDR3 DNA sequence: TGTGCCAGCAGTTCCGCGGGAGGGCCCTTAGATACGCAGTATTTT. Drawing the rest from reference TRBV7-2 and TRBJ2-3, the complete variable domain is GAGVSQSPSNKVTEKGKDVELRCDPISGHTALYWYRQSLGQGLEFLIYFQGNSAPDKSGLPSDRFSAERTGGSVSTLTIQRTQQEDSAVYLCASSSAGGPLDTQYFGPGTRLTVL.

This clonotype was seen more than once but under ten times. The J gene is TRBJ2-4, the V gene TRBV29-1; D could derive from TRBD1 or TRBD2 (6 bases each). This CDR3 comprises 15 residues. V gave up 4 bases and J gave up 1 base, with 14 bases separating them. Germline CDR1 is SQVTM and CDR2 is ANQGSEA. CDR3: CSVARTAGAKNIQYF. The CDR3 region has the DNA TGCAGCGTTGCCCGGACAGCGGGCGCCAAAAACATTCAGTACTTC.

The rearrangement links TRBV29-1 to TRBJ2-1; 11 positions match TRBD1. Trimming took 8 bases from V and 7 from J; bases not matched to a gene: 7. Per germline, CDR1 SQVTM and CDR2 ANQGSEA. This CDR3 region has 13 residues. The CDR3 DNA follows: TGCAGCTCCACAGGACAGGGGGCTAATGAGCAGTTCTTC. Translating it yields CSSTGQGANEQFF.

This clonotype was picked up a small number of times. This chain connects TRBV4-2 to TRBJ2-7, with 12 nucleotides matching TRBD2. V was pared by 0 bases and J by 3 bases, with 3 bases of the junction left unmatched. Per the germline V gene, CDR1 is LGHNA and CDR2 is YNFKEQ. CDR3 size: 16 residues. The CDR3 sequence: CASSQDPSGRGYEQYF. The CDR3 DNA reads TGTGCCAGCAGCCAAGACCCTAGCGGGAGGGGCTACGAGCAGTACTTC.

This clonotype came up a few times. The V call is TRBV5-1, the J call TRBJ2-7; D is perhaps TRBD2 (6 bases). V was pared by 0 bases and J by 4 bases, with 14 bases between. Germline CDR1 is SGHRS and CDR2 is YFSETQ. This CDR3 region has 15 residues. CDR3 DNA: TGCGCCAGCAGCTTGGACACGTCGGGAGCTTACGAGCAGTACTTC. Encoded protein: CASSLDTSGAYEQYF.

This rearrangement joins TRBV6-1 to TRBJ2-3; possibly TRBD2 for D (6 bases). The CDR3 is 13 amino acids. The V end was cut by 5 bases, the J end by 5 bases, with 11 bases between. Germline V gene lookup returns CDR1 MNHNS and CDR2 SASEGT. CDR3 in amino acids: CASSIPGGDTQYF. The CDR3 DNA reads TGTGCCAGCAGTATCCCCGGGGGAGATACGCAGTATTTT.

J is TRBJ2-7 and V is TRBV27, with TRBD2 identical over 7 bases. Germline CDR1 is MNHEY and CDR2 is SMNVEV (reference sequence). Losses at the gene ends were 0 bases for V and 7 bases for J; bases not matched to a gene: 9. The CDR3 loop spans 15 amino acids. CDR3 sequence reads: CASSLSGLAEGEQYF. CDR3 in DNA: TGTGCCAGCAGTTTATCGGGCCTAGCGGAGGGTGAGCAGTACTTC.

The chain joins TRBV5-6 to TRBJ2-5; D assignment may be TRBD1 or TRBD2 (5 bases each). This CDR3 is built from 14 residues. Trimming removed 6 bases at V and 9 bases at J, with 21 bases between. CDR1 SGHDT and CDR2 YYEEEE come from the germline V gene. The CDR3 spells CASTSGSDSRPQYF. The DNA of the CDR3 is TGTGCCAGCACCTCAGGTAGCGACAGCCGGCCCCAGTACTTC.

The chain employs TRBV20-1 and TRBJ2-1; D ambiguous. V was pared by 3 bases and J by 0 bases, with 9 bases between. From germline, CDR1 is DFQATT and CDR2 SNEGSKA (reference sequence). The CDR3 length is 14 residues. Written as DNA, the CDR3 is TGCAGTGCTAGCCGTTACGGCTCCTACAATGAGCAGTTCTTC. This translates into CSASRYGSYNEQFF.

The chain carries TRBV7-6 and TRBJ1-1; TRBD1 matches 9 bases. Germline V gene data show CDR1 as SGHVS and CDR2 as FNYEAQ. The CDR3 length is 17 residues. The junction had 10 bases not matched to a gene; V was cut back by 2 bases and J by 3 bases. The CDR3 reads CASSLRGGTGFDTEAFF. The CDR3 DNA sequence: TGTGCCAGCAGCTTAAGGGGGGGGACAGGGTTTGACACTGAAGCTTTCTTT.

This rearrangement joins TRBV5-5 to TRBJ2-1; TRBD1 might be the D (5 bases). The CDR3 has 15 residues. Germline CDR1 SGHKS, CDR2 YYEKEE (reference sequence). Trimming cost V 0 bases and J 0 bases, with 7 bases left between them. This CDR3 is CASSLDRPSYNEQFF. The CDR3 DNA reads TGTGCCAGCAGCTTGGACAGGCCCTCCTACAATGAGCAGTTCTTC.

In DNA, the CDR3 is TGTGCCAGCAGCCAAGGGGGATTGAGGTCCTACGAGCAGTACTTC. Translating it yields CASSQGGLRSYEQYF. This chain connects TRBV3-1 to TRBJ2-7; D is uncertain. V was trimmed by 1 base and J by 1 base, leaving 11 bases between them. The CDR3 consists of 15 residues. CDR1 LGHDT and CDR2 YNNKEL come from the germline V gene (reference sequence).

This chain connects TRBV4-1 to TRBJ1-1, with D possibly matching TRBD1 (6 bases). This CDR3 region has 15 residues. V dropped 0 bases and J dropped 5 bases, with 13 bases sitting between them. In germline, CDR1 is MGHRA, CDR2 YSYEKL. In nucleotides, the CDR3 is TGCGCCAGCAGCCAAGAACGACAGGTCTTGACTGAAGCTTTCTTT. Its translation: CASSQERQVLTEAFF.

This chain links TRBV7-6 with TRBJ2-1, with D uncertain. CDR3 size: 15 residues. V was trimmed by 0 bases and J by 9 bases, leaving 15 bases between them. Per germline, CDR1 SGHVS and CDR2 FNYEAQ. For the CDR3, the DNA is TGTGCCAGCAGCTTAGCGCTGGTTGCTGCCACTGAGCAGTTCTTC. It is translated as CASSLALVAATEQFF.